Listed below are T cell receptor beta chains from one sample, sequenced in a study of CD8+CD57+ T cells in acquired aplastic anemia. Using its own MiXCR run on the reads, TCRdb lists one record per CDR3 protein. The sample contains over 200,000 distinct CDR3 sequences, approximately 57% of which appear only once. The sequencing sample was made of sorted CD4+, CD8+, or CD8+CD57+ T cells (not recorded which) from PBMCs. The receptors originated from a human donor in good health. The CDR3 runs from the conserved cysteine through the conserved F or W. A D gene is named only where the DNA matches it firmly. Size tells how often a clone was seen (once, few, many) or the class of an expanded clone, and some rows leave it out.

D	V	size	J	DNA	CDR3
NA	TRBV10-3	NA	TRBJ2-4	TGTGCCATCGGGCAGGGAAGGGACATTCGGTACTTC	CAIGQGRDIRYF
NA	TRBV6-1	NA	TRBJ2-7	TGTGCCGTAGTAATGGGGTTAAGCGTCGGCGCGCAGTACTTC	CAVVMGLSVGAQYF
NA	TRBV4-1	many	TRBJ2-2	TGCGCCAGCAGCCAAGAGTGGCAGTACACCGGGGAGCTGTTTTTT	CASSQEWQYTGELFF
NA	TRBV20-1	NA	TRBJ2-5	TGCAGTGCCAACGGAGGAGGCCCAGAGACCCAGTACTTC	CSANGGGPETQYF
TRBD1	TRBV6-1	NA	TRBJ1-2	TGTGCCAGCAGTGGATCTAGGACAGGGGATGGCTACACCTTC	CASSGSRTGDGYTF
NA	TRBV5-6	many	TRBJ2-1	TGTGCCAGCAGCTTGGGAGGGGGGGGTAGCTATGAGCAGTTCTTC	CASSLGGGGSYEQFF
TRBD2	TRBV3-1	NA	TRBJ2-1	TGTGCCAGCAGCCAAGATCTGGGCGGGGGGGCTATCAATGAGCAGTTCTTC	CASSQDLGGGAINEQFF
NA	TRBV11-2	NA	TRBJ2-7	TGTGCCAGCAGCTTAGGTCAGGGGCTTGAGCAGTACTTC	CASSLGQGLEQYF
NA	TRBV29-1	NA	TRBJ2-1	TGCAGCGTATCGGGGGCCGAGCAGTTCTTC	CSVSGAEQFF
NA	TRBV27	NA	TRBJ2-2	TGTGCCAGCAGCTGGGTGGCCGGAGGGGGGCCCGGGGAGCTGTTTTTT	CASSWVAGGGPGELFF
NA	TRBV7-2	NA	TRBJ1-3	TGTGCCAGCAGCTTAGGACCCACCCGGTCCTCTGGAAACACCATATATTTT	CASSLGPTRSSGNTIYF
NA	TRBV19	NA	TRBJ2-1	TGTGCCAGTAGTACCCCCACCGGATTACAGGGCTACAATAACAATGAGCAGTTCTTC	CASSTPTGLQGYNNNEQFF
NA	TRBV3-1	many	TRBJ1-6	TGTGCCAGCAGACCGGACAGCTCGGCGCCCCTCCACTTT	CASRPDSSAPLHF
NA	TRBV20-1	few	TRBJ1-2	TGCAGTGCTAGCCAGACGCAGGACTATTATGGCTACACCTTC	CSASQTQDYYGYTF
NA	TRBV7-2	NA	TRBJ2-1	TGTGCCAGCAGCTTAGCGGGCATTGAGCAGTTCTTC	CASSLAGIEQFF
NA	TRBV10-3	NA	TRBJ2-5	TGTGCCAGCAGGTACCCTGGGACGGTACAAGAGACCCAGCACTTC	CASRYPGTVQETQHF
NA	TRBV2	once	TRBJ1-6	TGTGCCAGCAAGCCCGACAGTTGGAATTCACCCCTCCACTTT	CASKPDSWNSPLHF
TRBD1	TRBV15	many	TRBJ1-1	TGTGCCACCAGCCCAGACAGGGGGCTTGAAGCTTTCTTT	CATSPDRGLEAFF
NA	TRBV29-1	NA	TRBJ1-1	TGCAGCGCCGTAGGGGGGGCCGTCACTGAAGCTTTCTTT	CSAVGGAVTEAFF
TRBD1	TRBV6-5	NA	TRBJ1-2	TGTGCCAGCAGTTCTACAGGGGGGTACTATGGCTACACCTTC	CASSSTGGYYGYTF
NA	TRBV20-1	few	TRBJ1-6	TGCAGTGTTCGTCGGTGGACAATGAATTCACCCCTCCACTTT	CSVRRWTMNSPLHF
NA	TRBV6-5	NA	TRBJ1-1	TGTGCCAGCACTTTGGGGCAACAGGTTATAAGGAACACTGAAGCTTTCTTT	CASTLGQQVIRNTEAFF
TRBD1	TRBV14	many	TRBJ1-2	TGTGCCAGCAGAGACGACCGGGACAGTAACTATGGCTACACCTTC	CASRDDRDSNYGYTF
TRBD1	TRBV15	many	TRBJ1-3	TGTGCCACCCAGACAGGGGCGGGAAACACCATATATTTT	CATQTGAGNTIYF
TRBD1	TRBV5-1	NA	TRBJ2-1	TGCGCCAGCAGCCTGACAGGGGGCCCCTACAATGAGCAGTTCTTC	CASSLTGGPYNEQFF
NA	TRBV9	NA	TRBJ2-7	TGTGCCAGCAGCGCCGCCGGACAGGAGCAGTACTTC	CASSAAGQEQYF
TRBD1	TRBV6-5	many	TRBJ1-1	TGTGCCAGCAGTTACGAGGCAGGGGGGCACACTGAAGCTTTCTTT	CASSYEAGGHTEAFF
NA	TRBV29-1	NA	TRBJ2-7	TGCAGCGTTGAAGGCGCGGTGGGGGCGACCTACGAGCAGTACTTC	CSVEGAVGATYEQYF
TRBD1	TRBV20-1	many	TRBJ2-7	TGCAGTGCTAAAAACTCTCTCGGACAGGCCTACGAGCAGTACTTC	CSAKNSLGQAYEQYF
TRBD2	TRBV12-3/TRBV12-4	NA	TRBJ2-1	TGTGCCAGCAGTGTAGCGGGCGGTTACAATGAGCAGTTCTTC	CASSVAGGYNEQFF
NA	TRBV2	NA	TRBJ1-3	TGTGCCAGCAGTGGACAGGTGGTTGCGTTT	CASSGQVVAF
NA	TRBV2	NA	TRBJ1-5	TGTGCCAGCAGTTCGGGACATAGCAATCAGCCCCAGCATTTT	CASSSGHSNQPQHF
NA	TRBV20-1	many	TRBJ2-1	TGCAGTGCTAGAGACCCGGTGGGCCTCTCAAATGAGCAGTTCTTC	CSARDPVGLSNEQFF
NA	TRBV9	NA	TRBJ2-3	TGTGCCAGCAGCGTAGTTAACACAGATACGCAGTATTTT	CASSVVNTDTQYF
NA	TRBV7-9	once	TRBJ2-5	TGTGCCAGCAGCTTGGTTCGGGGGACCCAGTACTTC	CASSLVRGTQYF
NA	TRBV20-1	NA	TRBJ2-1	TGCAGTGCTTACCGGATGACGAGCGATGAGCAGTTCTTC	CSAYRMTSDEQFF
NA	TRBV7-9	NA	TRBJ2-3	TGTGCCAGTCAAGGGGCACTGAGCACAGATACGCAGTATTTT	CASQGALSTDTQYF
NA	TRBV4-1	many	TRBJ2-7	TGCGCCAGCAGCCAAGGGGGAGACGAGCAGTACTTC	CASSQGGDEQYF
NA	TRBV19	NA	TRBJ1-2	TGTGCCAGTACCTTCGGACTGTATGGCTACACCTTC	CASTFGLYGYTF
NA	TRBV20-1	few	TRBJ1-3	TGCAGTGCTAGACAGGCAAGCTCTGGAAACACCATATATTTT	CSARQASSGNTIYF
TRBD2	TRBV7-6	many	TRBJ2-1	TGTGCCAGCAGCCAAAATGCAGGGACTAGCGTAGGTAATGAGCAGTTCTTC	CASSQNAGTSVGNEQFF
NA	TRBV15	NA	TRBJ2-7	TGTGCCACCAGCATGAACCCCTACGAGCAGTACTTC	CATSMNPYEQYF
TRBD2	TRBV27	many	TRBJ2-7	TGTGCCAGCAGACCAGCGGGGGGTACCTACGAGCAGTACTTC	CASRPAGGTYEQYF
NA	TRBV20-1	NA	TRBJ2-7	TGCAGTGCTGGAACCGGGAGAGCAACCCAGCAGTACTTC	CSAGTGRATQQYF
NA	TRBV10-3	NA	TRBJ2-1	TGTGCCATCAGTGGGCAGTACAATGAGCAGTTCTTC	CAISGQYNEQFF
NA	TRBV20-1	NA	TRBJ2-1	TGCAGTGCTAGTCTGAGGGGGACCCCCCCCAATGAGCAGTTCTTC	CSASLRGTPPNEQFF
NA	TRBV10-1	NA	TRBJ1-1	TGCGCCAGCAGTGAGTCGCGGGGGACTGAAGCTTTCTTT	CASSESRGTEAFF
NA	TRBV19	many	TRBJ2-2	TGTGCCAGTAGTACAGGTGACACCGGGGAGCTGTTTTTT	CASSTGDTGELFF
NA	TRBV6-1	NA	TRBJ1-2	TGTGCCAGCAGTGAAGTGGGCAGGGTATATGGCTACACCTTC	CASSEVGRVYGYTF
NA	TRBV9	NA	TRBJ1-2	TGTGCCAGCAGCCCCGCGGGGGATAACGACTATGGCTACACCTTC	CASSPAGDNDYGYTF
TRBD1	TRBV10-3	NA	TRBJ2-3	TGTGCCATCGAGACAGGGAGCCGGGGCACAGATACGCAGTATTTT	CAIETGSRGTDTQYF
NA	TRBV7-9	NA	TRBJ1-6	TGTGCCAGCACTGGCTGGAATTCACCCCTCCACTTT	CASTGWNSPLHF
TRBD1	TRBV19	many	TRBJ1-5	TGTGCCAGTAGTATCGGGGGACAGGGGCATCAAGATCAGCCCCAGCATTTT	CASSIGGQGHQDQPQHF
TRBD1	TRBV10-3	few	TRBJ2-3	TGTGCCAGCAGTTACTCAGGGACAGGATACAATGAGCAGTATTTT	CASSYSGTGYNEQYF
TRBD2	TRBV5-6	many	TRBJ2-7	TGTGCCAGCAGCTTGAGTCCGGGGACTAGCTCCGAGCAGTACTTC	CASSLSPGTSSEQYF
NA	TRBV7-2	NA	TRBJ2-5	TGTGCCAGCAGCCCTCGGGCTCAAGAGGCCCAGTGCTTC	CASSPRAQEAQCF
TRBD1	TRBV4-1	many	TRBJ1-2	TGCGCCAGCAGCCAAGAGACAGGGGATGGCTATGGCTACACCTTC	CASSQETGDGYGYTF
NA	TRBV7-8	NA	TRBJ1-2	TGTGCCACCAGCAGAGAAGTCGGCTATGGCTACACCTTC	CATSREVGYGYTF
NA	TRBV2	NA	TRBJ2-2	TGTGCCAGCAAGGAGGGAGTGGGGGAGCTGTTTTTT	CASKEGVGELFF